Shown below are 6 T cell receptor beta chains from a single sample sequenced in a study of beta chain features in type 1 diabetes (dated by TCRdb to the late 2010s). Library preparation employed the immunoSEQ multiplex PCR assay. The entire isolated RNA was reverse transcribed using the High Capacity cDNA Reverse Transcription Kit, and thus expressed TCRB transcripts were sequenced. The table was pulled from immuneACCESS by TCRdb, which kept in-frame rearrangements only. Such tables lose some clones; where checked, under half of the loss comes from unresolved V genes, and the rest has no known cause. The sample table shows around 330,000 clones, and about 11% are seen once. The top ten constitute about 0.014% of the sample. Sequenced material: naive CD4+ T cells from blood. The cell subset or site label here, explained by the study, means: true naive CD4+ T cells. The receptors shown here come from a woman in her thirties in good health.

J is TRBJ2-5 and V is TRBV2; 12 bases agree with TRBD2. Unmatched junction bases numbered 8, after V lost 7 bases and J lost 5 bases. Germline CDR1 and CDR2: SNHLY and FYNNEI. The CDR3 covers 15 residues. CDR3 DNA: TGTGCCAGCACCCGACTAGCGGGAGTCGGGGAGACCCAGTACTTC. It specifies CASTRLAGVGETQYF.

This rearrangement joins TRBV9 to TRBJ2-2, with 9 positions matching TRBD1. After removal of 4 bases from V and 3 bases from J, the junction contained 10 bases not matched to a gene. The germline V gene has CDR1 SGDLS and CDR2 YYNGEE. CDR3 length: 17 amino acids. This CDR3 reads CASSPGIRTGDTGELFF. DNA for the CDR3: TGTGCCAGCAGCCCAGGGATCCGGACAGGGGACACCGGGGAGCTGTTTTTT. The full variable domain, completed using reference TRBV9 and TRBJ2-2, is DSGVTQTPKHLITATGQRVTLRCSPRSGDLSVYWYQQSLDQGLQFLIQYYNGEERAKGNILERFSAQQFPDLHSELNLSSLELGDSALYFCASSPGIRTGDTGELFFGEGSRLTVL.

This clone was seen a handful of times. V usage is TRBV6-1 and J usage is TRBJ1-2, with 7 bases aligning to TRBD1. This CDR3 is 13 amino acids long. V lost 4 bases to trimming and J lost 4 bases; unmatched junction nucleotides: 3. CDR1 is MNHNS and CDR2 is SASEGT in the germline V gene. The DNA of the CDR3 is TGTGCCAGCAGTGCCCGGGACAGCTATGGCTACACCTTC. Translation: CASSARDSYGYTF.

Only a few counts were recorded for this clone. This rearrangement joins TRBV30 to TRBJ1-1, with D unclear. Germline V gene sequence: CDR1 GTSNPN, CDR2 SVGIG (reference sequence). The ends were cut back, 0 bases at V and 6 bases at J, with 17 bases in the middle. The CDR3 covers 15 residues. For the CDR3, the DNA is TGTGCCTGGAGTGTACGGGGTCGGAGGTCGGCTGAAGCTTTCTTT. Amino acids: CAWSVRGRRSAEAFF.

This clone was found a few times. The CDR3 reads CASRRASGDSYEQYF. CDR3 nucleotide sequence: TGTGCCAGTAGGCGGGCTAGCGGGGACTCCTACGAGCAGTACTTC. V gene TRBV19 combines with J gene TRBJ2-7, with 9 nucleotides matching TRBD2. CDR1 is LNHDA and CDR2 is SQIVND in the germline V gene (reference sequence). This CDR3 has 15 residues. With 6 bases clipped from V and 0 bases from J, the junction kept 6 bases outside the gene matches.

This clone was observed a few times. This rearrangement joins TRBV18 to TRBJ2-5; possibly TRBD1 for D (5 bases). Germline CDR1 and CDR2: KGHSH and LQKENI. V was pared by 0 bases and J by 0 bases, with 8 bases between. The length of the CDR3 is 15 residues. The CDR3: CASSPPKGNQETQYF. The CDR3 DNA reads as TGTGCCAGCTCACCACCGAAGGGGAACCAAGAGACCCAGTACTTC.